The text below deals with one T cell receptor beta chain. What it recognizes is unknown. The data originate from a study of breast tumors, draining lymph nodes, adjacent tissues. General observations from the study: Luminal-like breast cancer showed significantly greater tumor-nontumor repertoire similarity than basal-like breast cancer did. Tumor repertoires ranked between lymph nodes and nontumor tissue in diversity, with V and J gene preferences. Tumor T cell lymph node origin was a supported hypothesis, not proven. Findings are consistent with lymph node origin and intratumoral expansion of most tumor T cells.

Breast cancer patients provided tissue from their axillary draining lymph nodes. TCRdb itself ran the multiplex PCR reads through MiXCR, one entry per CDR3 protein. The sample has about 130,000 distinct CDR3 sequences, 21% seen once. Germline V lookup: CDR1 SGHDT, CDR2 YYEEEE. Deletions cut 0 bases from V and 0 bases from J, with 9 bases between. The CDR3 runs 15 residues. The rearrangement links TRBV5-6 to TRBJ1-2; D unclear. The source is a female donor with breast cancer. Some clones in this sample may be carry-over from other donors' samples. The sample was axillary lymph node tissue. This CDR3 is CASSLDALSNYGYTF. DNA of the CDR3: TGTGCCAGCAGCTTGGACGCCCTGTCTAACTATGGCTACACCTTC.